This is a list of T cell receptor beta chains from one sample in a study of blood T cell repertoires in COVID-19. Profiling relied on immunoSEQ multiplex PCR, and the TCRdb table lists in-frame clones only, not all of them. The sample lists about 190,000 clones; roughly four fifths were seen once. Sequencing input: peripheral blood. The receptors were sampled from a man younger than 40 with active or convalescent COVID-19. The CDR3 runs from the conserved cysteine through the conserved F or W. Fields, in order: J gene, V gene, clone size, D gene, CDR3 DNA, CDR3 protein. A D gene is named only where the DNA matches it firmly. Some rows have no size entry. The others give once, few or many, or a class for an expanded clone.

TRBJ1-2 | TRBV30 | - | TRBD1 | TGTGCCTGGACCGGGACAGGGGTCTATGGCTACACCTTC | CAWTGTGVYGYTF
TRBJ1-5 | TRBV19 | once | - | TGTGCCAGTAGTCCGGGGGGCGGAAGACAGCCCCAGCATTTT | CASSPGGGRQPQHF
TRBJ2-7 | TRBV7-9 | - | - | TGTGCCAGCAGCCCCCGTGGCCCGCCACCTGACGAGCAGTACTTC | CASSPRGPPPDEQYF
TRBJ2-1 | TRBV18 | - | TRBD2 | TGTGCCAGCTCACCACCTAGCGGGGACTCCCGCGAGCAGTTCTTC | CASSPPSGDSREQFF
TRBJ1-5 | TRBV5-1 | - | - | TGCGCCAGCAGCTTAGGGACTACCCTCAATCAGCCCCAGCATTTT | CASSLGTTLNQPQHF
TRBJ1-4 | TRBV4-3 | - | TRBD1 | TGCGCCAGCAGCCAAGGAGGGACAGGGGGTGAAAAACTGTTTTTT | CASSQGGTGGEKLFF
TRBJ1-4 | TRBV18 | - | TRBD1 | TGTGCCAGCTCAACCTGGGCCCCCGGACAGGGATGGAATGAAAAACTGTTTTTT | CASSTWAPGQGWNEKLFF
TRBJ2-3 | TRBV20-1 | - | TRBD2 | TGCAGTGCTAGTATTAGCGGGGGGGCGAATACGCAGTATTTT | CSASISGGANTQYF
TRBJ2-5 | TRBV5-4 | - | TRBD2 | TGTGCCAGCAGCTCCGGGACTAGACAAGAGACCCAGTACTTC | CASSSGTRQETQYF
TRBJ2-3 | TRBV3-1/TRBV3-2 | - | TRBD2 | TGTGCCAGCAGCCAACTCCCAGCGGGAGTTACAGATACGCAGTATTTT | CASSQLPAGVTDTQYF
TRBJ2-2 | TRBV19 | - | TRBD1 | TGTGCCAGTAGTATGGGGCAGGGGGCGGGCACCGGGGAGCTGTTTTTT | CASSMGQGAGTGELFF
TRBJ1-2 | TRBV5-6 | - | TRBD1 | TGTGCCAGCAGCCCCGGACAGGGGGCTTCAGGCTACACCTTC | CASSPGQGASGYTF
TRBJ2-2 | TRBV19 | - | - | TGTGCCAGTAGTATTCAGGGTACCGGGGAGCTGTTTTTT | CASSIQGTGELFF
TRBJ1-1 | TRBV5-6 | once | - | TGTGCCAGCACGCTACCGGGACTTGAAGCTTTCTTT | CASTLPGLEAFF
TRBJ1-2 | TRBV28 | - | - | TGTGCCAGCAGTCCCGGGCGGGGGGGCCCGGGACACTATGGCTACACCTTC | CASSPGRGGPGHYGYTF
TRBJ1-1 | TRBV10-3 | - | - | TGTGCCATCAGTGAAGGGCGGGGGTCGAACACTGAAGCTTTCTTT | CAISEGRGSNTEAFF
TRBJ1-2 | TRBV9 | - | TRBD1 | TGTGCCAGCAGCTCGGAAACCAGGGGGCTCGGCTATGGCTACACCTTC | CASSSETRGLGYGYTF
TRBJ1-1 | TRBV7-9 | - | - | TGTGCCAGCAGCACTACCAGGGGGAACACTGAAGCTTTCTTT | CASSTTRGNTEAFF
TRBJ1-3 | TRBV19 | - | TRBD1 | TGTGCCACGCGACAGGGTGATTACTCTGGAAACACCATATATTTT | CATRQGDYSGNTIYF
TRBJ2-5 | TRBV6-5 | - | TRBD1 | TGTGCCAGCAAAATGGGGACAGTCGCTCAAGAGACCCAGTACTTC | CASKMGTVAQETQYF
TRBJ2-1 | TRBV20-1 | - | - | TGCAGTGCTAGTCCCGGGTCCAGCTCCTACAATGAGCAGTTCTTC | CSASPGSSSYNEQFF
TRBJ1-3 | TRBV14 | - | - | TGTGCCAGCAGCCAAGTGAGGTTCCCTGGAAACACCATATATTTT | CASSQVRFPGNTIYF